The 3 T cell receptor beta chains below come from one sample, sequenced in a study of blood T cells in healthy people across ages. Sample-barcoded 5' priming and a J-beta primer mix drove a second PCR of roughly 6 to 12 cycles. In TCRdb, the 5' RACE reads were re-called with MiXCR into one record per CDR3 protein. The repertoire includes some 790,000 distinct CDR3 sequences, about 30% of them detected once, and 15% to 20% sits in the top ten. The specimen was blood. The source is a woman aged 80 or over in good health.

CDR3 coding DNA: TGTGCCAGCAGTGTAGACGGTGGCGAGCAGTACTTC. Its protein product is CASSVDGGEQYF. The V gene is TRBV2, the J gene TRBJ2-7; the D is unclear. The V end was cut by 4 bases, the J end by 6 bases, with 10 bases between. The CDR3 has 12 residues. CDR1 is SNHLY, CDR2 FYNNEI, per germline.

On this clonotype: This clone may be a read error of a much larger clone one base away. The chain joins TRBV7-9 to TRBJ2-1, with D possibly matching TRBD2 (6 bases). Trimming took 1 base from V and 8 from J, leaving 18 bases between them. CDR1 and CDR2 from the germline V gene are SEHNR and FQNEAQ (reference sequence). The CDR3 consists of 16 residues. CDR3 sequence: CASSLGTNRGRDEQFF. In DNA form, the CDR3 reads TGTGCCAGCAGCTTAGGGACTAACCGGGGCCGGGATGAGCAGTTCTTC.

This chain connects TRBV23-1 to TRBJ1-2; no clear D gene. TRBV23-1 is an ORF, and what it does is uncertain. V was trimmed by 2 bases and J by 2 bases, leaving 15 bases between them. This CDR3 spans 16 amino acids. CDR3 protein: CASSQRDGRTNYGYTF. In DNA, the CDR3 is TGCGCCAGCAGTCAACGCGATGGCAGGACGAACTATGGCTACACCTTC.